This T cell receptor beta chain was recovered during a study of CD8 T cells in ankylosing spondylitis. Study results and caveats: For ankylosing spondylitis blood, a TCR beta motif of about eight highly homologous variants appeared characteristic. The authors found the disease-linked clones to be CD8+ and relatively rare in peripheral blood.

Scientists made TCR beta libraries using quantitative 5'-RACE with molecular barcodes. TCRdb passed the 5' RACE reads through MiXCR, listing each CDR3 protein once. The sample includes around 130,000 distinct CDR3 sequences, around 9.7% of them seen just once. The germline V gene encodes CDR1 SGHVS and CDR2 FNYEAQ. J was trimmed by 5 bases and V by 6 bases; bases with no gene match: 14. This CDR3 comprises 19 residues. This clonotype was seen repeatedly, ten times or more. What it binds is not known. This receptor was identified in a male donor with ankylosing spondylitis or in good health (not recorded which). Sequencing was performed on blood, either unsorted or a sorted T cell fraction (not recorded which). This chain uses TRBV7-6 with TRBJ2-2; 14 nucleotides align to TRBD2. The CDR3 nucleotides are TGTGCCAGCAGTTCGTACAGACTAGCGGGAGGGCCGGGGACCGGGGAGCTGTTTTTT. This translates into CASSSYRLAGGPGTGELFF.